This T cell receptor beta chain was recorded in a study of cytomegalovirus exposure and HLA in healthy donors. Study-wide points: TRBV6-2, TRBV6-3 and other indistinguishable V segments were excluded.

Details on this clone: Its antigen remains unidentified.

The PCR had 60 Vbeta and 13 Jbeta primers. As processed by the authors: The count from a later analysis was tens of millions of unique TCR beta chains, 9 million to 12 million of them shared. Sequenced by immunoSEQ multiplex PCR; TCRdb stores in-frame clones only, minus some. That table furnishes V, J and clone size, whereas the DNA furnished D and trimming. The sample comprises some 150,000 clones, more than 60% of which are singletons, and approximately 4.5% rests with the top ten. Germline assignment: CDR1 MNHEY and CDR2 SVGAGI. This CDR3 contains 15 residues. The J segment lost 9 bases and the V segment lost 0 bases, leaving 1 base of the junction unmatched.

The chain employs TRBV6-5 and TRBJ1-6; 11 bases match TRBD1. Sequencing was performed on PBMCs. The TCR comes from a man aged 35 to 55 in good health and CMV-seronegative. DNA for the CDR3: TGTGCCAGCAGTTACTCAGGACAGGGGGCTTCACCCCTCCACTTT. It codes for CASSYSGQGASPLHF.